This T cell receptor beta chain originates from a study of blood T cells in healthy people across ages. V was pared by 5 bases and J by 0 bases, with 17 bases between. Germline V gene sequence: CDR1 SEHNR, CDR2 FQNEAQ (reference sequence). The length of the CDR3 is 18 residues. Primers used in a second PCR of about 6 to 11 cycles were a sample-barcoded 5' primer and a J-beta primer mix. TCRdb re-called the 5' RACE reads with MiXCR, one entry per CDR3 protein. The table shows about 900,000 distinct CDR3 sequences, with about 44% occurring only once. The J gene is TRBJ2-6, the V gene TRBV7-9; the D gene is possibly TRBD1 (6 bases). Sample: blood. The receptor was isolated from a man between 25 and 39 years old in good health. The CDR3 protein is CASSLGQRAYSGANVLTF. The CDR3 DNA sequence: TGTGCCAGCAGCCTCGGACAGAGAGCTTACTCTGGGGCCAACGTCCTGACTTTC.